A single sample gave rise to the 19 T cell receptor beta chains below, sequenced in a study of blood T cell repertoires in COVID-19. TCRdb's table, derived via immunoSEQ multiplex PCR, lists solely in-frame clones and lacks some. The table lists just over 300,000 clones, roughly 91% of them singletons. The specimen was peripheral blood. The receptor source for this set is a woman in her 30s with COVID-19, enrolled during active disease.

This sequence joins TRBV3-1 (or the pseudogene TRBV3-2) and TRBJ2-7; D possibly corresponds to TRBD2 (6 bases). CDR3 length equals 13 residues. Per the germline V gene, CDR1 is LGHDT and CDR2 is YNNKEL (reference sequence). The V gene lost 0 bases and the J gene lost 6 bases, with 9 bases spanning the gap. The CDR3: CASSQDWGGEQYF. Here the CDR3 DNA reads TGTGCCAGCAGCCAAGACTGGGGAGGCGAGCAGTACTTC.

The chain has TRBV28 and TRBJ1-6; D remains ambiguous. The V gene lost 6 bases and the J gene lost 12 bases, with 24 bases spanning the gap. Looked up from germline, CDR1 is MDHEN and CDR2 is SYDVKM. CDR3 length equals 16 residues. CDR3 residues: CASSSLRESVFGPLHF. The CDR3 nucleotides read TGTGCCAGCAGCTCTCTGCGGGAAAGCGTTTTTGGACCCCTCCACTTT.

This rearrangement joins TRBV2 to TRBJ2-1; D is uncertain. The CDR3 runs to 13 residues. V lost 3 bases to trimming and J lost 4 bases, with 7 bases between them. Germline loops: CDR1 SNHLY, CDR2 FYNNEI. Here the CDR3 reads CASSEAVYNEQFF. Here the CDR3 DNA reads TGTGCCAGCAGTGAGGCGGTTTACAATGAGCAGTTCTTC.

The J gene is TRBJ1-2, the V gene TRBV4-3; 7 bases align to TRBD1. CDR1 and CDR2 from the germline V gene are LGHNA and YSLEER. The junction had 9 bases not matched to a gene; V was cut back by 4 bases and J by 4 bases. The CDR3 sequence is 15 residues long. The CDR3 loop is CASSPGGRLTYGYTF. CDR3 in DNA: TGCGCCAGCAGCCCAGGGGGGCGTCTCACCTATGGCTACACCTTC.

The rearrangement uses TRBV11-3 and TRBJ1-6; 8 bases line up with TRBD1. This CDR3 spans 15 amino acids. V lost 5 bases to trimming and J lost 6 bases; unmatched junction nucleotides: 6. Germline V gene lookup returns CDR1 SGHNT and CDR2 YENEEA. The CDR3 sequence is CASSRITGGNSPLHF. The CDR3 DNA reads as TGTGCCAGCAGCCGTATCACAGGGGGTAATTCACCCCTCCACTTT.

The J gene is TRBJ1-2, the V gene TRBV3-1 (or the pseudogene TRBV3-2); 9 bases fit TRBD1. V trimming: 4 bases; J trimming: 10 bases; junction bases outside the gene matches: 4. The CDR3 extends over 12 amino acids. Per the germline V gene, CDR1 is LGHDT and CDR2 is YNNKEL (reference sequence). The CDR3 nucleotides are TGTGCCAGCAGCCGCCGGGACAGGGCCTACACCTTC. The encoded protein is CASSRRDRAYTF.

This chain uses TRBV28 with TRBJ1-2; no reliable D call. The CDR3 is 13 amino acids. Between the trimmed V and J ends, which lost 3 bases and 3 bases, there was a span of 8 bases. From germline, CDR1 is MDHEN and CDR2 SYDVKM. The CDR3 sequence is CASSFLADYGYTF. The CDR3 DNA follows: TGTGCCAGCAGTTTCCTGGCCGACTATGGCTACACCTTC.

The J gene is TRBJ2-3, the V gene TRBV6-2 or TRBV6-3; D perhaps matches TRBD1 (5 bases). CDR1 is MNHEY, CDR2 SVGEGT, per germline. The ends were cut back, 3 bases at V and 0 bases at J, with 25 bases in the middle. The CDR3 loop spans 20 amino acids. The CDR3 sequence is CASSYLTGEWTSASTDTQYF. The CDR3 bases are TGTGCCAGCAGTTATCTCACGGGTGAGTGGACATCCGCAAGCACAGATACGCAGTATTTT.

V is TRBV14 and J is TRBJ2-1, with D unresolved. V was clipped by 6 bases and J by 3 bases, with 24 bases between them. The CDR3 contains 18 residues. Germline loops: CDR1 SGHDN, CDR2 FVKESK. CDR3 DNA sequence: TGTGCCAGCAGTCTGGAGCGTCAGTCAGATATTTACTACAATGAGCAGTTCTTC. This sequence encodes CASSLERQSDIYYNEQFF.

V and J are TRBV24-1 and TRBJ1-1; 9 bases map to TRBD1. This CDR3 is built from 15 residues. The junction had 6 bases not matched to a gene; V was cut back by 4 bases and J by 4 bases. The germline CDR1 and CDR2 sequences are KGHDR and SFDVKD. The CDR3 DNA reads as TGTGCCACCAGTGACCCCGGGACAGGGACCACTGAAGCTTTCTTT. Encoded protein: CATSDPGTGTTEAFF.

V gene TRBV29-1 combines with J gene TRBJ2-1; tentative D call: TRBD2 (6 bases). Germline CDR1 reads SQVTM; CDR2 reads ANQGSEA. V was cut by 8 bases and J by 6 bases, with 20 bases left in between. The CDR3 is 14 amino acids. CDR3 nucleotides: TGCAGCTTTGTGAAGGGGACTGGGTCCAATGAGCAGTTCTTC. Protein: CSFVKGTGSNEQFF.

This clone has only one observation. This CDR3 is CASSSETGGSTEAFF. Written as DNA, the CDR3 is TGCGCCAGCAGCTCCGAAACAGGGGGCAGTACCGAAGCTTTCTTT. The V call is TRBV5-1, the J call TRBJ1-1; 9 nucleotides align to TRBD1. The length of the CDR3 is 15 residues. Germline CDR1 and CDR2: SGHRS and YFSETQ. V was pared by 3 bases and J by 8 bases, with 11 bases of the junction left unmatched.

The chain combines TRBV19 with TRBJ1-1; TRBD1 is a possible D gene (5 bases). The germline CDR1 and CDR2 sequences are LNHDA and SQIVND (reference sequence). This CDR3 spans 13 amino acids. V shed 4 bases and J shed 6 bases, with 12 bases lying between them. The CDR3 loop is CASSTGRFAEAFF. The CDR3 DNA reads as TGTGCCAGTAGTACAGGGAGGTTCGCTGAAGCTTTCTTT.

This chain joins TRBV29-1 and TRBJ1-4; 7 positions agree with TRBD1. Germline V CDR1 and CDR2: SQVTM, ANQGSEA. Losses at the gene ends were 3 bases for V and 7 bases for J; bases not matched to a gene: 5. CDR3 length equals 13 residues. The CDR3 sequence: CSVDEGATEKLFF. The DNA for the CDR3 is TGCAGCGTTGATGAGGGGGCCACTGAAAAACTGTTTTTT.

A few counts support this clone. This chain connects TRBV6-5 to TRBJ1-2, with no clear D. Trimming took 0 bases from V and 6 from J, leaving 11 bases between them. There are 14 residues in the CDR3. CDR1 MNHEY and CDR2 SVGAGI come from the germline V gene. The DNA of the CDR3 is TGTGCCAGCAGTTACTCGAGGGAGGGTAATGGCTACACCTTC. Translating gives CASSYSREGNGYTF.

In DNA form, the CDR3 reads TGCGCCAGCAGCGGACACAGGGGGGGTGCAGATACGCAGTATTTT. Its translation: CASSGHRGGADTQYF. The chain joins TRBV4-3 to TRBJ2-3; a weak D match, TRBD1 (8 bases). Trimming removed 5 bases at V and 4 bases at J, with 16 bases between. This CDR3 has 15 amino acids. CDR1 is LGHNA and CDR2 is YSLEER in the germline V gene.

This chain joins TRBV28 and TRBJ1-2, with a possible D match to TRBD1 (5 bases). This CDR3 spans 14 amino acids. CDR1 and CDR2 from the germline V gene are MDHEN and SYDVKM. Trimming left V 1 base short and J 8 bases short, with 14 bases between. DNA of the CDR3: TGTGCCAGCAGTTTATCAACAGGCACCCCGGGCTACACCTTC. It yields the protein CASSLSTGTPGYTF.

J is TRBJ1-1 and V is TRBV28; D is perhaps TRBD1 (6 bases). Trimming took off 2 bases at V and 1 base at J, with 8 bases between the two ends. In germline, CDR1 is MDHEN, CDR2 SYDVKM. The CDR3 is 14 residues long. The CDR3 DNA is TGTGCCAGCAGTTTAACAGGGTGGAACACTGAAGCTTTCTTT. This translates into CASSLTGWNTEAFF. Variable domain in full (rest from reference TRBV28 and TRBJ1-1): DVKVTQSSRYLVKRTGEKVFLECVQDMDHENMFWYRQDPGLGLRLIYFSYDVKMKEKGDIPEGYSVSREKKERFSLILESASTNQTSMYLCASSLTGWNTEAFFGQGTRLTVV.

The rearrangement joins TRBV28 to TRBJ2-1; 9 bases are shared with TRBD2. The CDR3 has 16 amino acids. V gave up 5 bases and J gave up 8 bases; unmatched junction bases: 13. The germline gives CDR1 MDHEN, CDR2 SYDVKM. In DNA, the CDR3 is TGTGCCAGCAGTCTCATTGCGGGGGGGCATAGTGATGAGCAGTTCTTC. Protein sequence: CASSLIAGGHSDEQFF.